Listed below are T cell receptor beta chains from one sample, sequenced in a study of shared clonotypes between healthy human individuals. Assay used: immunoSEQ multiplex PCR; TCRdb lists only in-frame clones, some missing. The sample includes approximately 1.9 million clones, 85% to 95% of them seen just once. The sample taken for sequencing was naive CD8+ T cells from PBMCs. These TCRs come from a young man in good health. Some clones in this sample may be carry-over from other donors' samples. CDR3s leave out the opening cysteine and the closing phenylalanine or tryptophan. Fields, in order: V gene, CDR3 protein.

>TRBV28
ASGLGEQF
>TRBV9
ASSGASGRGETQY
>TRBV4-1
ASSHSGLNTEAF
>TRBV6-1
ASSEAVGYSNQPQH
>TRBV11-2
ASSLTRLAVGVGNEQF
>TRBV15
ATGGPTEEKLF
>TRBV5-5
ASKVPSDEQY
>TRBV28
AHSGVSYSNQPQH
>TRBV6-1
ASSESRIMNTEAF
>TRBV5-1
ASSFSGGIGETQY
>TRBV28
ASSLVSTSSQY
>TRBV15
ATSRDGQGAIYGYT
>TRBV15
ATVSRDSGWDIGAF
>TRBV19
ASSISRVGGNQPQH
>TRBV6-5
ASSYLGTGTYEQY
>TRBV27
ASNQLAGGPDTQY
>TRBV7-8
ASRPGAGSGANVLT
>TRBV6-1
ASTPGGNEQF
>TRBV27
ASSLGTGAEQY
>TRBV13
ASSRRTSGSYEQY
>TRBV14
ASSPHRDTEAF
>TRBV5-6
ASSSAGVQETQY
>TRBV30
AWTPLGSNSYEQY
>TRBV5-6
ASSLGTNTYEQY
>TRBV9
ASSVRGGALYEQY
>TRBV7-9
AEQPGQGIRYNEQF
>TRBV5-1
ASSPGWGRNEKLF
>TRBV21-1
ASSKNRQGNHEQY
>TRBV11-2
ASSPPGPLVREEQY
>TRBV15
ATRSRANEQF
>TRBV30
ASRTSGYYSYNEQF
>TRBV7-6
ASSPRPAVHKEGEQY
>TRBV7-2
ASSSPGNYISGNTIY
>TRBV4-3
ASSQDDRDPPYEQY